This TCR beta chain was observed in a study of cytomegalovirus exposure and HLA in healthy donors. Study observations and caveats: Rare sequences made up most TCRs, while some public TCRs were found in many donors. A classifier reportedly called cytomegalovirus status with high sensitivity and specificity. The study labeled 180 or so TCR beta chains cytomegalovirus-associated.

About this clone: Its target is unknown.

While the first cohort had 600 to 750 subjects, the donors belonged to the separate validation cohort of about 110 subjects. The trim removed 2 bases at V and 10 bases at J, leaving 4 bases unmatched. This CDR3 is 15 amino acids long. Germline values: CDR1 MNHEY, CDR2 SMNVEV (reference sequence). Profiled with immunoSEQ multiplex PCR; TCRdb holds only in-frame clones, not every one. The sample has approximately 90,000 clones, about 96% seen once. The TCR was taken from a man younger than 30 in good health and CMV-seronegative. Sequencing was performed on PBMCs. The J gene is TRBJ2-3, the V gene TRBV27, with TRBD2 matching over 15 bases. CDR3 nucleotides: TGTGCCAGCAGTTTAGCGGGACTAGCGGGAGGTTCGCAGTATTTT. Protein: CASSLAGLAGGSQYF.